Described below is a single TCR beta chain sequence and its context. Its antigen is unidentified. cDNA libraries for TRB were generated by 5' RACE incorporating UMI labels. For each CDR3 protein, TCRdb gives one entry from its re-call of the 5' RACE reads, without DNA. Seen in this sample are under 150,000 distinct CDR3 sequences; the ten most common clones hold around 0.37%. The CDR3 totals 16 residues. CDR1 and CDR2 from the germline V gene are MNHEY and SMNVEV (reference sequence). This entry is derived from a study of CXCR3-negative and CXCR3-positive naive CD8 T cells. Findings of the study overall: Both naive subsets, CXCR3-negative and CXCR3-positive, displayed similar TRBV-TRBJ usage, unlike memory cells. CXCR3-expressing naive cells carried TRB CDR3s more hydrophobic than those of CXCR3-negative naive cells.

The chain links TRBV27 to TRBJ2-1; the TCRdb D gene call, TRBD2, has no DNA to confirm it. The TCR originated in a human donor in good health. Some clones in this sample may be carry-over from other donors' samples. Specimen: naive CXCR3+ CD8+ T cells from blood. Indicated subset: CD45RO-CCR7+CD27+CD95- naive CD8+ T cells expressing CXCR3 (TNR3+). The CDR3 protein is CASSSPPSGGINEQFF.